The next 6 T cell receptor beta chains were all read from a single sample in a study of cytomegalovirus exposure and HLA in healthy donors. The PCR made use of 60 Vbeta and 13 Jbeta primers. Using immunoSEQ multiplex PCR, the repertoire was profiled, and TCRdb retains in-frame clones only, with some absent. There are 150,000 to 200,000 clones in the sample; 70% to 90% occur only once, and 2.1% lies in the top ten. Sequencing input: PBMCs. Receptors were obtained from a young woman in good health and CMV-seropositive.

The CDR3 nucleotides are TGTGCCAGCAGTGAGCGGGGGGGCTCTGGGGCCAACGTCCTGACTTTC. Amino acids: CASSERGGSGANVLTF. J is TRBJ2-6 and V is TRBV6-4, with 9 bases fitting TRBD2. Germline values: CDR1 MRHNA, CDR2 SNTAGT. This CDR3 is 16 amino acids long. V trimming: 3 bases; J trimming: 0 bases; junction bases outside the gene matches: 0.

The rearrangement uses TRBV27 and TRBJ2-7, with a possible D match to TRBD1 (5 bases). The CDR3 is 13 amino acids. Germline V gene data show CDR1 as MNHEY and CDR2 as SMNVEV (reference sequence). V lost 6 bases and J lost 5, with 14 bases in between. CDR3 nucleotides: TGTGCCAGCAGACAAGGGCAGGGCAACGAGCAGTACTTC. Translated: CASRQGQGNEQYF.

The chain joins TRBV5-1 to TRBJ2-1, with 12 nucleotides matching TRBD2. V trimming: 7 bases; J trimming: 2 bases; junction bases outside the gene matches: 1. The CDR3 totals 14 residues. From germline, CDR1 is SGHRS and CDR2 YFSETQ. This CDR3 is CASGTSGPYNEQFF. CDR3 sequence (DNA): TGCGCCAGCGGGACTAGCGGGCCCTACAATGAGCAGTTCTTC.

V usage is TRBV4-2 and J usage is TRBJ1-2, with a weak D call TRBD1 (6 bases). CDR1 and CDR2 from the germline V gene are LGHNA and YNFKEQ. CDR3 length: 13 residues. The germline V and J ends were trimmed by 5 bases and 8 bases, with 15 bases remaining between them. Written as DNA, the CDR3 is TGTGCCAGCAGCGGCGGGGGCGTGCCGGGCTACACCTTC. Its translation is CASSGGGVPGYTF.

In the case of this clone: Other DNA sequences in the sample encode the same CDR3. The V and J genes are TRBV18 and TRBJ1-1; no reliable D call. The germline V and J ends were trimmed by 1 base and 1 base, with 7 bases remaining between them. In germline, CDR1 is KGHSH, CDR2 LQKENI. The CDR3 is 14 residues long. The CDR3 loop is CASSPLQENTEAFF. The DNA for the CDR3 is TGTGCCAGCTCACCACTTCAGGAGAACACTGAAGCTTTCTTT.

The V call is TRBV6-5, the J call TRBJ1-1, with D tentatively TRBD1 (5 bases). Germline CDR1 is MNHEY and CDR2 is SVGAGI. V was cut by 1 base and J by 5 bases, with 17 bases left in between. This CDR3 spans 16 amino acids. CDR3 in amino acids: CASSYYTPGEGTEAFF. In DNA form, the CDR3 reads TGTGCCAGCAGTTACTATACACCGGGGGAGGGGACTGAAGCTTTCTTT.